The sequence of this TCR beta chain was determined in a study of vaccination effects on CD4 cells after COVID-19 (dated by TCRdb to the early 2020s). Concerning the study at large: Participants received two doses of either the BNT162b2 or the mRNA-1273 mRNA SARS-CoV-2 vaccine. Pre-vaccine samples from a couple of convalescent patients were drawn 16 days and one week before the first dose, 142 and 148 days after COVID-19 diagnosis. SARS-CoV-2 spike-specific CD4+ TCR repertoires were compared before and after mRNA vaccination in COVID-19 convalescent patients and in infection-naive vaccine recipients. The full study included 10 to 11 COVID-19 convalescent patients and a few SARS-CoV-2-naive healthy vaccine recipients. In the study, cultures from other donors were sequenced using the Oncomine TCR Beta short-read assay on an Illumina iSeq 100. Points the paper makes about the study in general: The study was limited by a small number of convalescent patients and lacked early post-infection timepoints. Marked clonal contraction was observed in both infection-induced and vaccine-induced clones at late post-vaccination timepoints, consistent with waning T cell responses. In convalescent patients, the post-vaccine spike-reactive repertoire was composed mainly of new vaccine-induced clones that were largely distinct from infection-induced clones.

For this clone: The specificity of this receptor is unknown. The record has no base qualities; no much larger clone is one base away.

The ViraFEST assay stimulated PBMC with viral peptide pools and then used TCR sequencing to identify antigen-specific CD4+ T cell clonotypes by expansion. After approximately 11 days of culture, CD4+ T cells were isolated with the EasySep CD4+ T cell isolation kit. Convalescent patients had PCR-confirmed SARS-CoV-2 infection between March and December 2020, before Alpha, Beta and Delta variants emerged in the United States. Under 2.5 million PBMC per well were cultured with approximately 10 ug/ml peptides in IMDM containing roughly 5% human AB serum, 8.5 to 10 IU/ml IL-2 and gentamicin. A peptide pool from HIV-1 Nef was used as the negative control culture condition. On days 3 and 7, half of the culture medium was replaced with fresh IL-2-containing medium. Unless otherwise noted, each peptide stimulation condition was cultured in triplicate wells. PBMC were separated from whole blood using Ficoll-Paque Plus gradient centrifugation and were then either cryopreserved at -140C or used fresh. Genomic DNA was extracted from cultured CD4+ T cells with the QIAamp micro DNA kit.

Trimming costs V 4 bases and J 0 bases, and their ends lie 9 bases apart. Including the terminal cysteine and phenylalanine, the CDR3 comprises 14 residues. The sequence is cut down to CDR3 DNA, 42 bases in frame from base 1. Via the germline V gene, CDR1 is MNHEY and CDR2 SVGAGI. Libraries were constructed by the immunoSEQ multiplex PCR assay. DNA from the cultured, isolated CD4+ T cells was subjected to TCR beta CDR3 sequencing. The authors' pipeline ran thus. Non-productive TCR sequences were discarded, and reads were trimmed to the CDR3 region, with only CDR3s of 7 or more amino acids retained. The MANAFEST web app was used to identify antigen-specific clonotypes by comparing expansion in peptide wells with expansion in reference cultures. For clones to be considered positive, expansion at FDR<0.05 versus reference and all other wells, an odds ratio above 5, and a frequency above 0.1% in two replicate wells were required. Cross-reactive clonotypes were defined as significantly expanded in SARS-CoV-2 spike wells and in at least one common cold coronavirus spike condition. CDR3 similarity was assessed by Levenshtein distance with the stringdist R package, and unrooted trees were built with ape in R 3.6.1. Sourced from immuneACCESS, this table was stored by TCRdb with only in-frame sequences that have V and J called. A share of the clones is absent; for the studies checked, an unresolved V gene accounts for under half, and the remainder has no known explanation. V, J and clone size were drawn from that table, and D and trimming were deduced from the DNA. This sample has 55,000 to 90,000 clones in its table, and over 65% of those were observed once. The ten biggest clones cover less than 6.5% of the sample.

The V gene is TRBV6-5 and the J gene is TRBJ1-1; a weak D assignment points to TRBD1 (6 bases agree). The sequences come from CD4+ T cells from PBMCs cultured with HIV peptides, collected before COVID-19 vaccination. In light of the paper, this sample's cell subset or site label describes: HIV-1 Nef peptide pool negative control/reference culture. The source is a human donor who had a prior SARS-CoV-2 infection. The bases read TGTGCCAGCAGTTGGGACACTATGAACACTGAAGCTTTCTTT. It encodes CASSWDTMNTEAFF.